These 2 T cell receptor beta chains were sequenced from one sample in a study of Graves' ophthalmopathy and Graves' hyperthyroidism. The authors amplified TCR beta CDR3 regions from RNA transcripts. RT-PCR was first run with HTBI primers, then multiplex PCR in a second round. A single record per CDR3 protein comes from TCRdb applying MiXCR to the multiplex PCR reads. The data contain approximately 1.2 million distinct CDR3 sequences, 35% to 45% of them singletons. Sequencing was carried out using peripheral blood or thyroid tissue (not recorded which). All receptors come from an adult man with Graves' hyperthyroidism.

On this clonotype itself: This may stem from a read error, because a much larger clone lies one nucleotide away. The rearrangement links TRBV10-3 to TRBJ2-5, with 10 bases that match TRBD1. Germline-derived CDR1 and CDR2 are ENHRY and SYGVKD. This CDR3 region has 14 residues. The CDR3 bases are TGTGCCACCACCGGGACAGGGGATCAAGGGACCCAGTACTTC. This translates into CATTGTGDQGTQYF.

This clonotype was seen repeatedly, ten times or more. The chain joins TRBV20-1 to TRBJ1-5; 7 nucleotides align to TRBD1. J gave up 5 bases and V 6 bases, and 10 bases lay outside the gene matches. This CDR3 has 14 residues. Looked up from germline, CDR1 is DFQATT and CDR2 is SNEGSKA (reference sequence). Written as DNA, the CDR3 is TGCAGTGCCCCGACAGGGAATTTGTATCAGCCCCAGCATTTT. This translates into CSAPTGNLYQPQHF.